This TCR beta chain was identified in a study of shared clonotypes between healthy human individuals. Study in general: The cohort comprised a couple of women and a few men. Their ages spanned 18 to 49 years.

Germline-derived CDR1 and CDR2 are SGHTS and YDEGEE. The CDR3 spans 15 residues. V gave up 4 bases and J gave up 2 bases; unmatched junction bases: 3. All participating donors were Caucasian adults from Nashville, Tennessee. Study conclusions and caveats: Shared across a handful of donors were 4% to 6% of the naive CD4 clonotypes. Rarefaction showed that sequencing of sorted subsets was incomplete (despite large depth).

The table came from immunoSEQ multiplex PCR; TCRdb's copy has only in-frame clones and leaves some out. The sample lists around 2.5 million clones; approximately 94% were seen once. This clone was found once. No antigen is known for it. Sequencing was performed on naive CD4+ T cells from PBMCs. The subset was: CD45RA+ positively selected. This chain uses TRBV5-8 with TRBJ2-6; 7 nucleotides align to TRBD1. This TCR derives from a man in his late teens or twenties in good health. Some clones in this sample may be carry-over from other donors' samples. CDR3 DNA: TGTGCCAGCAGCAAGACAGGGACTGGGGCCAACGTCCTGACTTTC. Its translation: CASSKTGTGANVLTF.